The source of this T cell receptor beta chain is a study of blood T cells in healthy people across ages. Study-level results: TCR beta diversity tracked closely with naive T cell percentage.

Concerning this clonotype itself: Antigen specificity is unknown.

The authors ran a second PCR of 7 to 11 cycles using a sample-barcoded 5' primer and a J-beta primer mix. Using its own MiXCR run on the 5' RACE reads, TCRdb lists one record per CDR3 protein. The sample has around 500,000 distinct CDR3 sequences, 25% to 35% seen once. V lost 0 bases and J 3 bases, leaving 12 bases between the germline ends. This CDR3 has 15 amino acids. These same records also appear under a second study, on T cells of mothers and their children. As that report states: Slightly higher, non-significant overlap characterized related mother-child pairs relative to unrelated pairs. No persistent microchimeric T cell clones were detected.

This sequence was found in a boy aged 2-9 years in good health. The specimen sequenced was blood. V usage is TRBV12-3 or TRBV12-4 and J usage is TRBJ2-7, with D tentatively TRBD1 (5 bases). This CDR3 reads CASSLAGRVDYEQYF. CDR3 bases: TGTGCCAGCAGTTTAGCGGGCAGGGTGGACTACGAGCAGTACTTC.